These T cell receptor beta chains were read from a single sample in a study of blood T cell repertoires in COVID-19. TCRdb's table, derived via immunoSEQ multiplex PCR, lists solely in-frame clones and lacks some. The table includes about 190,000 clones, approximately 88% detected once. Sequencing used peripheral blood. All receptors come from a man aged 35 to 55 with acute or convalescent COVID-19. The CDR3 runs from the conserved cysteine through the conserved F or W. D genes are given only for firm matches. Some rows mark clone size as missing; the rest say once, few, many or name a class of expanded clone.

CDR3aa | CDR3nt | j_gene | d_gene | abundance | v_gene
CASRSLPRDQETQYF | TGCGCCAGCAGATCTCTACCTCGGGACCAAGAGACCCAGTACTTC | TRBJ2-5 | - | - | TRBV5-1
CASSLYRDSSGNTIYF | TGTGCCAGCAGCTTATACCGGGACAGCTCTGGAAACACCATATATTTT | TRBJ1-3 | TRBD1 | - | TRBV7-6
CAWEADPLGETQYF | TGTGCCTGGGAGGCGGATCCTCTAGGAGAGACCCAGTACTTC | TRBJ2-5 | - | - | TRBV30
CAWSVQGRRGYTF | TGTGCCTGGAGTGTACAGGGCAGACGAGGCTACACCTTC | TRBJ1-2 | - | - | TRBV30
CASSFAGGATYEQYF | TGCGCCAGCAGCTTTGCCGGGGGGGCCACCTACGAGCAGTACTTC | TRBJ2-7 | TRBD2 | once | TRBV5-1
CASSLVRGLAGDEQYF | TGCGCCAGCAGCTTGGTCCGGGGACTAGCGGGGGACGAGCAGTACTTC | TRBJ2-7 | TRBD2 | - | TRBV5-1
CASSSLLAGGLSYNEQFF | TGCGCCAGCAGCTCACTCCTAGCGGGGGGGCTATCCTACAATGAGCAGTTCTTC | TRBJ2-1 | TRBD2 | - | TRBV5-1
CASSPPHSIRETQYF | TGTGCCAGCAGCCCTCCCCACAGTATCCGGGAGACCCAGTACTTC | TRBJ2-5 | - | - | TRBV11-3
CASSLATGLSNQPQHF | TGTGCCAGCAGCTTAGCAACAGGGCTTAGCAATCAGCCCCAGCATTTT | TRBJ1-5 | - | few | TRBV7-8
CASSIAPASEQFF | TGTGCCAGTAGTATAGCCCCCGCCAGTGAGCAGTTCTTC | TRBJ2-1 | - | - | TRBV19
CASSPGFGVPYEQYF | TGTGCCAGCAGCCCGGGGTTCGGTGTCCCCTACGAGCAGTACTTC | TRBJ2-7 | - | - | TRBV7-2
CASSLYTGTGELFF | TGCGCCAGCAGCTTGTATACGGGCACCGGGGAGCTGTTTTTT | TRBJ2-2 | - | many | TRBV5-1
CASSFGLAGSYEQYF | TGCGCCAGCAGCTTTGGACTAGCGGGGTCCTACGAGCAGTACTTC | TRBJ2-7 | TRBD2 | - | TRBV5-1
CASSSDTYEQYF | TGTGCCAGCAGCTCTGACACGTACGAGCAGTACTTC | TRBJ2-7 | - | - | TRBV6-5
CASHSPGIYEQYF | TGTGCCAGCCACTCTCCAGGAATCTACGAGCAGTACTTC | TRBJ2-7 | - | - | TRBV6-6
CASSPTGQVYNEQFF | TGTGCCAGCAGCCCGACGGGACAGGTTTACAATGAGCAGTTCTTC | TRBJ2-1 | TRBD1 | - | TRBV4-2
CASSLGGGAGPQHF | TGTGCCAGCAGCTTAGGGGGGGGTGCAGGGCCCCAGCATTTT | TRBJ1-5 | - | - | TRBV7-2
CASSSGGLTTQYF | TGCGCCAGCAGCTCCGGCGGGCTCACTACGCAGTATTTT | TRBJ2-3 | - | - | TRBV5-1
CASSTGEWTDTGELFF | TGTGCCAGCTCAACAGGGGAGTGGACGGACACCGGGGAGCTGTTTTTT | TRBJ2-2 | TRBD1 | - | TRBV25-1
CASSPRSDLQETQYF | TGTGCCAGCTCACCGAGGTCCGACCTCCAAGAGACCCAGTACTTC | TRBJ2-5 | - | - | TRBV18
CASSLAEGWTEAFF | TGTGCCAGCAGCTTAGCAGAGGGATGGACTGAAGCTTTCTTT | TRBJ1-1 | - | - | TRBV7-2
CASSLSVGVYEQYF | TGTGCCAGCAGCTTGAGCGTAGGGGTATACGAGCAGTACTTC | TRBJ2-7 | - | - | TRBV5-5
CASSKTPSYNEQFF | TGTGCCAGCAGCAAAACTCCTTCCTACAATGAGCAGTTCTTC | TRBJ2-1 | - | - | TRBV5-6
CASSPGLNGGYTF | TGTGCCAGCAGCCCTGGACTGAACGGAGGATACACCTTC | TRBJ1-2 | - | once | TRBV13
CASSLDRGLGEQYF | TGTGCCAGCAGCTTGGACAGGGGGCTGGGCGAGCAGTACTTC | TRBJ2-7 | TRBD1 | - | TRBV5-8
CASSWRGQGNTGELFF | TGTGCCAGCAGTTGGCGGGGACAGGGAAACACCGGGGAGCTGTTTTTT | TRBJ2-2 | TRBD1 | once | TRBV6-2/TRBV6-3
CASSTRTVPYNSPLHF | TGTGCCAGTAGTACCCGGACTGTTCCCTATAATTCACCCCTCCACTTT | TRBJ1-6 | - | - | TRBV19
CASMRGGSLEAFF | TGTGCCAGCATGAGGGGAGGTTCCCTCGAGGCTTTCTTT | TRBJ1-1 | - | - | TRBV27
CASSYSGQAIGELFF | TGTGCCAGCAGTTACTCGGGACAGGCTATCGGGGAGCTGTTTTTT | TRBJ2-2 | TRBD1 | - | TRBV6-5
CASSISRVVSYEQYF | TGTGCCAGTAGTATTTCCAGGGTGGTCTCCTACGAGCAGTACTTC | TRBJ2-7 | - | - | TRBV19
CASSRQTDYEQYF | TGCGCCAGCAGCCGCCAGACAGATTACGAGCAGTACTTC | TRBJ2-7 | - | - | TRBV4-1
CASSLNAPRGGTEAFF | TGCGCCAGCAGCTTGAACGCCCCCCGGGGTGGGACTGAAGCTTTCTTT | TRBJ1-1 | - | - | TRBV5-1